This T cell receptor (beta chain) originates from a study of a mutant IDH1 vaccine in newly diagnosed glioma. Looking at the study overall: Patients got their first vaccination 4-6 weeks after radiotherapy alone, or with temozolomide cycles. Patients previously underwent radiotherapy, temozolomide, or both, and most underwent both. The treated population exhibited a male proportion of 62.5%, a female proportion of 37.5%, and a mean age of approximately 42 years.

Here immunoSEQ multiplex PCR was the method, and the copy in TCRdb shows in-frame clones only, minus some. This table holds about 52,000 clones, around nine tenths found once. Study-wide results and caveats: Vaccination induced immune responses in about 93% of patients.

This clone was observed a handful of times. Its matching antigen is unknown. V lost 1 base to trimming and J lost 6 bases, with 19 bases between them. The CDR3 is 16 amino acids. From germline, CDR1 is SEHNR and CDR2 FQNEAQ (reference sequence). Time point described: week 11, during vaccination. In every dose of vaccine, 300 ug of mutant IDH1 20-mer peptide was given alongside topical imiquimod. The receptor was derived from a man aged 50 or older with glioma. The genes are TRBV7-9 and TRBJ2-7; the D call may be TRBD1 or TRBD2 (5 bases each). Sequencing was performed on PBMCs, taken from a glioma patient whose treatment included an IDH1 peptide vaccine. CDR3 residues: CASSLGRLGEWGEQYF. CDR3 bases: TGTGCCAGCAGCTTAGGGCGGTTGGGGGAGTGGGGCGAGCAGTACTTC.